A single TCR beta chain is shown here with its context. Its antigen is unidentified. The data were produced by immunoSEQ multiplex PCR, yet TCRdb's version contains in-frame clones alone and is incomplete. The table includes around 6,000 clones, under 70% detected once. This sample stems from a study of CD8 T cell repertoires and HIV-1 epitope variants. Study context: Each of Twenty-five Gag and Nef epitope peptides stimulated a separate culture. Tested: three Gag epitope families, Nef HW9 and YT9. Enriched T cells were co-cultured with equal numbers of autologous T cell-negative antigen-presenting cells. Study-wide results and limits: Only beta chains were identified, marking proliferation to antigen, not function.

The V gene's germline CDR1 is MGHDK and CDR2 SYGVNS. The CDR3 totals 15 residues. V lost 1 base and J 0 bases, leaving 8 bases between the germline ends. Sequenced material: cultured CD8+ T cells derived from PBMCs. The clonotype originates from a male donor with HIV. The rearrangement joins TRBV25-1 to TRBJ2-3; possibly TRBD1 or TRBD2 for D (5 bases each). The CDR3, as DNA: TGTGCCAGCAGTGAATGGGGGAGTAGCACAGATACGCAGTATTTT. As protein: CASSEWGSSTDTQYF.